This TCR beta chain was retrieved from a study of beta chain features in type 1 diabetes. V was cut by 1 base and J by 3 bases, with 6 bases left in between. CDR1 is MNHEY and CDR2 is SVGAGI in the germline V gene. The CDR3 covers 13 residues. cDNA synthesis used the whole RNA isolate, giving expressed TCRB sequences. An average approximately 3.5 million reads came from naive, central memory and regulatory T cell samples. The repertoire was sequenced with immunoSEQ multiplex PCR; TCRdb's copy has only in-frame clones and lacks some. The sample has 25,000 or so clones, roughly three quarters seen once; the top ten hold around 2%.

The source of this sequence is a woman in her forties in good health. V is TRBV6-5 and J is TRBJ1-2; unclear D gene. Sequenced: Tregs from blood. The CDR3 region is CASSYFGDYGYTF. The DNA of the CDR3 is TGTGCCAGCAGTTACTTCGGGGACTATGGCTACACCTTC.